Listed here are 23 T cell receptor beta chains from one sample, sequenced in a study of shared clonotypes between healthy human individuals. The protocol was immunoSEQ multiplex PCR, while the TCRdb copy is restricted to in-frame clones and leaves out a portion. The data show fewer than 850,000 clones, with about nine tenths seen just once and approximately 35% held by the top ten. Sequencing input: memory CD8+ T cells from PBMCs. The subset here: CD45RO+ cells pooled with CCR7-negative TemRA cells. These receptors originate from a man aged 18 to 29 in good health. Some clones in this sample may be carry-over from other donors' samples.

The chain employs TRBV5-1 and TRBJ2-1, with TRBD2 identical over 8 bases. Germline V gives CDR1 SGHRS, CDR2 YFSETQ. V was clipped by 3 bases and J by 2 bases; unmatched bases: 4. This CDR3 region has 15 residues. The CDR3 nucleotides are TGCGCCAGCAGCTCCACTAGCGGCACCTACAATGAGCAGTTCTTC. It is translated as CASSSTSGTYNEQFF.

The count of this clone is one. The gene calls are TRBV5-4 and TRBJ1-3; the match to TRBD2 covers 10 bases. The J call is doubtful: the DNA matches TRBJ2-2 better. From germline, CDR1 is SGHNT and CDR2 YYREEE (reference sequence). The CDR3 extends over 16 amino acids. The CDR3 here is CASSLLAGGATGELFF. DNA for the CDR3: TGTGCCAGCAGCTTGTTAGCGGGAGGTGCCACCGGGGAGCTGTTTTTT.

Regarding this clone: This CDR3 is also generated by other DNA sequences in the sample. The rearrangement joins TRBV7-9 to TRBJ2-7; 12 nucleotides line up with TRBD1. The CDR3 sequence is 15 residues long. The junction had 6 bases not matched to a gene; V was cut back by 5 bases and J by 4 bases. Germline lookup yields CDR1 SEHNR and CDR2 FQNEAQ (reference sequence). As DNA, the CDR3 is TGTGCCAGCAGCCTCGGGACAGGGGGCTCGTACGAGCAGTACTTC. Translating it yields CASSLGTGGSYEQYF.

This chain uses TRBV27 with TRBJ1-1; D uncertain. The CDR3 totals 14 residues. Germline values: CDR1 MNHEY, CDR2 SMNVEV (reference sequence). Trimming removed 2 bases at V and 1 base at J, with 8 bases between. CDR3 nucleotide sequence: TGTGCCAGCAGTTTAAAGTTTACGAACACTGAAGCTTTCTTT. Amino acid sequence: CASSLKFTNTEAFF.

The gene calls are TRBV5-4 and TRBJ2-1, with unresolved D. The length of the CDR3 is 15 residues. The V end lost 0 bases, the J end lost 3 bases, and 10 bases lay between the germline ends. CDR1 is SGHNT and CDR2 is YYREEE in the germline V gene (reference sequence). CDR3 sequence (DNA): TGTGCCAGCAGCTTGGGGCTAGTGAGCTACAATGAGCAGTTCTTC. This gives the protein CASSLGLVSYNEQFF.

The gene calls are TRBV2 and TRBJ1-2, with D tentatively TRBD1 (6 bases). The V and J ends lost 5 bases and 8 bases respectively, with 15 bases between them. The V gene's germline CDR1 is SNHLY and CDR2 FYNNEI. This CDR3 is built from 13 residues. CDR3 sequence: CASSSTGSWGYTF. The CDR3 DNA reads TGTGCCAGCAGTTCGACAGGCTCGTGGGGCTACACCTTC.

The genes are TRBV14 and TRBJ1-5; 8 nucleotides align to TRBD1. Losses at the gene ends were 8 bases for V and 5 bases for J; bases not matched to a gene: 14. CDR3 length: 16 amino acids. From germline, CDR1 is SGHDN and CDR2 FVKESK. The CDR3 spells CASPPLPDRAYQPQHF. The CDR3 DNA reads TGTGCCAGCCCCCCCCTTCCGGACAGGGCTTATCAGCCCCAGCATTTT. Using reference TRBV14 and TRBJ1-5 for the parts outside the CDR3, the full variable domain is EAGVTQFPSHSVIEKGQTVTLRCDPISGHDNLYWYRRVMGKEIKFLLHFVKESKQDESGMPNNRFLAERTGGTYSTLKVQPAELEDSGVYFCASPPLPDRAYQPQHFGDGTRLSIL.

This clone was observed a single time. The V call is TRBV7-9, the J call TRBJ1-3; D is perhaps TRBD1 (5 bases). This CDR3 has 13 residues. CDR1 is SEHNR, CDR2 FQNEAQ, per germline (reference sequence). The ends were cut back, 3 bases at V and 3 bases at J, with 6 bases in the middle. Written as DNA, the CDR3 is TGTGCCAGCAGCTTGGGGGGTGGAAACACCATATATTTT. Its translation is CASSLGGGNTIYF.

This chain links TRBV5-1 with TRBJ2-7; D is uncertain. The CDR3 loop spans 14 amino acids. Germline V CDR1 and CDR2: SGHRS, YFSETQ. V lost 6 bases, J lost 3 bases, and 16 bases lay in between. The CDR3 DNA is TGCGCCAGCACTTCCGAGTTTGCCTACTACGAGCAGTACTTC. Protein: CASTSEFAYYEQYF.

The J gene is TRBJ2-1, the V gene TRBV4-1; TRBD2 might be the D (5 bases). This CDR3 has 15 amino acids. Germline V gene sequence: CDR1 MGHRA, CDR2 YSYEKL. V lost 6 bases and J lost 0, with 12 bases in between. CDR3 sequence (DNA): TGCGCCAGCAGTGTCGACGGGAACTCCTACAATGAGCAGTTCTTC. Its translation: CASSVDGNSYNEQFF.

Regarding this clone: The sample holds other DNA sequences that translate to the same CDR3. The CDR3 sequence: CASSLEPGETQYF. The CDR3 DNA follows: TGTGCCAGCAGCTTGGAACCTGGGGAGACCCAGTACTTC. The rearrangement joins TRBV5-6 to TRBJ2-5, with unresolved D. Germline V CDR1 and CDR2: SGHDT, YYEEEE. The CDR3 spans 13 residues. With 0 bases removed from V and 5 bases from J, the gap between germline ends came to 8 bases.

The sample holds one count of this clone. This chain links TRBV15 with TRBJ1-1; no reliable D call. Germline V gene data show CDR1 as LNHNV and CDR2 as YYDKDF (reference sequence). CDR3 length equals 15 residues. The V end lost 0 bases, the J end lost 2 bases, and 10 bases lay between the germline ends. DNA for the CDR3: TGTGCCACCAGCAGAGATGTACAGCCTAACACTGAAGCTTTCTTT. Translation: CATSRDVQPNTEAFF.

The rearrangement uses TRBV10-2 and TRBJ1-3; D is perhaps TRBD1 (6 bases). The germline V gene has CDR1 WSHSY and CDR2 SAAADI. The CDR3 totals 16 residues. The germline V and J ends were trimmed by 4 bases and 2 bases, with 15 bases remaining between them. The CDR3 DNA sequence: TGCGCCAGCAGTGGTAGGGGGGATAAAGCTGGAAACACCATATATTTT. This encodes CASSGRGDKAGNTIYF.

This clone was detected only a few times. J is TRBJ1-1 and V is TRBV9, with D unclear. The CDR3 has 14 residues. Germline V gene lookup returns CDR1 SGDLS and CDR2 YYNGEE. The V gene lost 1 base and the J gene lost 6 bases, with 13 bases spanning the gap. CDR3 loop: CASSVRGTGAEAFF. The CDR3 region has the DNA TGTGCCAGCAGCGTAAGAGGTACGGGCGCTGAAGCTTTCTTT.

The chain couples TRBV27 to TRBJ2-7; TRBD1 is a possible D gene (6 bases). The CDR3 runs to 12 residues. Germline values: CDR1 MNHEY, CDR2 SMNVEV (reference sequence). The V end lost 5 bases, the J end lost 5 bases, and 10 bases lay between the germline ends. CDR3 nucleotide sequence: TGTGCCAGCAGTACCCGGGACAACGAGCAGTACTTC. Its protein product is CASSTRDNEQYF.

The CDR3 loop reads CASYETGSSYEQYF. The CDR3 region has the DNA TGTGCCAGCTACGAGACCGGCAGCTCCTACGAGCAGTACTTC. The rearrangement links TRBV28 to TRBJ2-7; D unresolved. Germline V gene lookup returns CDR1 MDHEN and CDR2 SYDVKM. The CDR3 loop spans 14 amino acids. Trimming stripped 8 bases from V and 0 bases from J, with 14 bases between.

The V and J genes are TRBV5-1 and TRBJ2-7, with D tentatively TRBD2 (6 bases). This CDR3 has 18 residues. Deletions cut 1 base from V and 5 bases from J, with 25 bases between. Germline-derived CDR1 and CDR2 are SGHRS and YFSETQ. The CDR3 sequence: CASSLFGNIRRGGHEQYF. CDR3 DNA: TGCGCCAGCAGCTTGTTCGGGAATATCCGGAGGGGAGGCCACGAGCAGTACTTC.

J is TRBJ2-7 and V is TRBV19, with a weak D call TRBD2 (6 bases). V was shortened by 5 bases and J by 1 base, with 18 bases between the two germline ends. CDR1 and CDR2 (germline): LNHDA, SQIVND (reference sequence). The CDR3 is 16 amino acids. DNA for the CDR3: TGTGCCAGTAGTGACGACGGGTTTGGGGGGTCCTACGAGCAGTACTTC. It codes for CASSDDGFGGSYEQYF.

The J gene is TRBJ2-7, the V gene TRBV6-6; the D gene could be TRBD1 or TRBD2 (5 bases each). V lost 5 bases to trimming and J lost 0 bases, with 17 bases between them. Germline V gene data show CDR1 as MNHNY and CDR2 as SVGAGI (reference sequence). CDR3 size: 16 residues. CDR3: CASSTYGTNISYEQYF. The CDR3 nucleotides are TGTGCCAGCAGTACCTATGGGACCAATATCTCCTACGAGCAGTACTTC.

The chain employs TRBV4-3 and TRBJ2-7; TRBD1 aligns across 12 bases. After removal of 0 bases from V and 4 bases from J, the junction contained 7 bases not matched to a gene. The CDR3 totals 17 residues. From germline, CDR1 is LGHNA and CDR2 YSLEER. The CDR3 nucleotides read TGCGCCAGCAGCCAAGAAGGTTCGGGACAGGGGGCTTACGAGCAGTACTTC. It encodes CASSQEGSGQGAYEQYF.

The chain employs TRBV7-9 and TRBJ2-1, with 7 bases matching TRBD2. CDR3 length: 15 amino acids. V was pared by 3 bases and J by 8 bases, with 10 bases of the junction left unmatched. In germline, CDR1 is SEHNR, CDR2 FQNEAQ (reference sequence). The CDR3 region is CASSFRAGAVDEQFF. The DNA of the CDR3 is TGTGCCAGCAGCTTTAGGGCGGGAGCGGTGGATGAGCAGTTCTTC.

The chain uses TRBV5-6 and TRBJ2-2, with 12 bases lining up with TRBD2. V dropped 3 bases and J dropped 6; count of bases not matched to a gene: 6. The CDR3 extends over 16 amino acids. Germline assignment: CDR1 SGHDT and CDR2 YYEEEE. The CDR3 DNA sequence: TGTGCCAGCAGCTCACTAGCGGGAGGCGGGGCCGGGGAGCTGTTTTTT. Protein product: CASSSLAGGGAGELFF.

The V and J genes are TRBV6-4 and TRBJ2-1; 9 nucleotides align to TRBD1. The CDR3 has 14 amino acids. From germline, CDR1 is MRHNA and CDR2 SNTAGT. V lost 5 bases and J lost 3; bases outside the gene matches: 2. The CDR3 reads CASSPDRGYNEQFF. The CDR3, as DNA: TGTGCCAGCAGTCCGGACAGGGGCTACAATGAGCAGTTCTTC.